This TCR beta chain comes out of a study of blood T cell repertoires in COVID-19. In the study overall: Sites across the United States, Italy and Spain contributed samples from acute and convalescent COVID-19.

As handled by the study authors: Nucleated cell number was recorded as an estimate derived from reference gene primer amplification. TCRdb's table, derived via immunoSEQ multiplex PCR, lists solely in-frame clones and lacks some. That table furnishes V, J and clone size, whereas the DNA furnished D and trimming. The sample consists of some 76,000 clones, around 86% of them appearing once. The CDR3 has 14 amino acids. V lost 8 bases, J lost 10 bases, and 8 bases stayed unmatched. CDR1 is MNHNY and CDR2 is SVGAGI in the germline V gene (reference sequence). The TCR was taken from a human donor in a cohort sampled during active COVID-19. The sequenced sample was peripheral blood. This chain links TRBV6-6 with TRBJ2-1; 13 bases are shared with TRBD2. Here the CDR3 reads CASVKGLAGSEQFF. The CDR3 region has the DNA TGTGCCAGCGTTAAGGGACTAGCGGGAAGCGAGCAGTTCTTC.